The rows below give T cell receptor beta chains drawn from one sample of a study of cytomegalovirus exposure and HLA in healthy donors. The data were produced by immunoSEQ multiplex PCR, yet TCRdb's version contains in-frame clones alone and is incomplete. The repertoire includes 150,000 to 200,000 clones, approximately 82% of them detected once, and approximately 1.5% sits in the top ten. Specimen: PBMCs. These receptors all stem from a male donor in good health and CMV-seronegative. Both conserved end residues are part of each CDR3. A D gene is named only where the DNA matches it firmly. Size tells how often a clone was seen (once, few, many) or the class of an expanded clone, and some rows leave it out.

TGCGCCAGCAGCACCAAAAAAGGGGGTCTAGCGGGAGAGACCCAGTACTTC CASSTKKGGLAGETQYF 17 TRBJ2-5 . TRBD2 TRBV4-3
TGCAGCGTTTTACTAGCGGGATTTTCCTACGAGCAGTACTTC CSVLLAGFSYEQYF 14 TRBJ2-7 . TRBD2 TRBV29-1
TGTGCCAGCAGCGTAGGATGGGAGTCAACTTCACCCCTCCACTTT CASSVGWESTSPLHF 15 TRBJ1-6 . . TRBV9
TGCAGCGTCCCCCCCCAGGGGGAGACCCAGTACTTC CSVPPQGETQYF 12 TRBJ2-5 . . TRBV29-1
TGCAGCGTTGGGGGTACAGGACAGCCCCAGCATTTT CSVGGTGQPQHF 12 TRBJ1-5 . . TRBV29-1
TGTGCCTGGAGTTCAACAGGGGGACGGTACGAGCAGTACTTC CAWSSTGGRYEQYF 14 TRBJ2-7 . TRBD1 TRBV30
TGTGCCAGCAGACGACTGACAGGAAGTTTCACTGAAGCTTTCTTT CASRRLTGSFTEAFF 15 TRBJ1-1 once . TRBV9
TGCGCCAGCAGCCCCACAGAGCGGGAGTACGGAGATACGCAGTATTTT CASSPTEREYGDTQYF 16 TRBJ2-3 . TRBD2 TRBV4-3
TGCGCCAGCAGCTTGGCATTAGCGGGAGGAATTAGTGAGCAGTTCTTC CASSLALAGGISEQFF 16 TRBJ2-1 . TRBD2 TRBV5-1
TGCGCCAGCAGCCAAGAGAGCTACAGGGGGGGAAACACCATATATTTT CASSQESYRGGNTIYF 16 TRBJ1-3 . TRBD1 TRBV4-3
TGTGCCAGCAGCCGGCCACCCACACATACGGGGGGGCCGGGTGAGCAGTTCTTC CASSRPPTHTGGPGEQFF 18 TRBJ2-1 . TRBD2 TRBV4-2
TGTGCCAGCAGTTACGGGAACACCGGGGAGCTGTTTTTT CASSYGNTGELFF 13 TRBJ2-2 few . TRBV28
TGTGCCAGCAGCCAAGTTCTAGGGACAGGGGGCGACGAGCAGTACTTC CASSQVLGTGGDEQYF 16 TRBJ2-7 . TRBD1 TRBV4-2
TGTGCCAGCCGTCGCCACCGGGACAGGGACTACGAGCAGTACTTC CASRRHRDRDYEQYF 15 TRBJ2-7 . TRBD1 TRBV6-6
TGCAGCGGGGGGAACAGGGGGTCGGGGGAGACCCAGTACTTC CSGGNRGSGETQYF 14 TRBJ2-5 . TRBD1 TRBV29-1
TGTGCCAGCAGTTACGGGGTAGGGACAGGTGACTACGAGCAGTACTTC CASSYGVGTGDYEQYF 16 TRBJ2-7 . TRBD1 TRBV6-5
TGTGCCAGCAGCGAAGTCTACGGCAATCAGCCCCAGCATTTT CASSEVYGNQPQHF 14 TRBJ1-5 . . TRBV7-2
TGTGCCAGCAGTCTCTCCCCCGGGGAGCTGTTTTTT CASSLSPGELFF 12 TRBJ2-2 . . TRBV6-5
TGTGCCAGCGAAGGTACGGGACAGCAAACGGGTTCACCCCTCCACTTT CASEGTGQQTGSPLHF 16 TRBJ1-6 . TRBD1 TRBV28
TGCGCCAGCAGTGAACGACCCGGGACTAGCGGGTCAATTCAGTACTTC CASSERPGTSGSIQYF 16 TRBJ2-4 . TRBD2 TRBV10-1
TGTGCCAGCAGCGGGGCTAGTGGACAGGCAGTCTACGAGCAGTACTTC CASSGASGQAVYEQYF 16 TRBJ2-7 . TRBD1 TRBV28
TGTGCCACCAGCGGCGGGCCTGGAAACACCATATATTTT CATSGGPGNTIYF 13 TRBJ1-3 . . TRBV15